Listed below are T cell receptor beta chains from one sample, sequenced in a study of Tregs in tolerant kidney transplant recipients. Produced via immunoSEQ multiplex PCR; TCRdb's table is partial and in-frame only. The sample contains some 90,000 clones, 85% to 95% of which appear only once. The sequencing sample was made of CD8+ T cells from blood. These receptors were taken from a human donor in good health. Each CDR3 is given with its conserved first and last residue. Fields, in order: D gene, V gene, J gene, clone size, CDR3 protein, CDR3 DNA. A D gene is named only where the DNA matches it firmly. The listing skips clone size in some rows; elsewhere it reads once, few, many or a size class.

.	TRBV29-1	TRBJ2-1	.	CSVVDRRSYNEQFF	TGCAGCGTTGTGGACAGAAGAAGTTACAATGAGCAGTTCTTC
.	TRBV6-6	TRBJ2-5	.	CASSPGTRSRTQYF	TGTGCCAGCAGTCCGGGGACACGGTCCAGGACCCAGTACTTC
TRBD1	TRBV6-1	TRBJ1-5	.	CASSEYTGGNQPQHF	TGTGCCAGCAGTGAATACACAGGGGGCAATCAGCCCCAGCATTTT
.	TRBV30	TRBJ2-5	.	CAWTLGDKETQYF	TGTGCCTGGACCCTGGGGGACAAAGAGACCCAGTACTTC
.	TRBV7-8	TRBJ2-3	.	CASSLGGGAVTDTQYF	TGTGCCAGCAGCTTAGGGGGCGGGGCCGTTACAGATACGCAGTATTTT
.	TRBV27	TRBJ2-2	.	CASSLVNTGELFF	TGTGCCAGCAGTTTAGTGAACACCGGGGAGCTGTTTTTT
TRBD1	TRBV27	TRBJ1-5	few	CASWDRGGNQPQHF	TGTGCCAGCTGGGACAGGGGAGGCAATCAGCCCCAGCATTTT
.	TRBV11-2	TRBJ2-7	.	CASSLGPSDYEQYF	TGTGCCAGCAGCTTAGGCCCTAGCGACTACGAGCAGTACTTC
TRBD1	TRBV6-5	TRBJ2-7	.	CAISETGAEQYF	TGTGCCATCAGTGAGACAGGGGCCGAGCAGTACTTC
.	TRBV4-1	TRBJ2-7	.	CASSQDRDYEQYF	TGCGCCAGCAGCCAAGACCGGGACTACGAGCAGTACTTC
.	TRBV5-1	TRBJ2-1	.	CASSFGDQHNEQFF	TGCGCCAGCAGCTTCGGGGACCAACACAATGAGCAGTTCTTC
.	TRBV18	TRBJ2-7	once	CASSPRVAGFSYEQYF	TGTGCCAGCTCACCTAGGGTGGCGGGTTTCTCCTACGAGCAGTACTTC
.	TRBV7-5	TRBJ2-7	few	CVDSGSSYEQYF	TGTGTCGATAGCGGGAGCTCCTACGAGCAGTACTTC
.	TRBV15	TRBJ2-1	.	CATSRDLWGRGGYEQFF	TGTGCCACCAGCAGAGATCTCTGGGGCAGGGGAGGCTATGAGCAGTTCTTC
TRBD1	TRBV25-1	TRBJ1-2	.	CASSEEGTGFRYTF	TGTGCCAGCAGTGAAGAAGGGACAGGTTTTCGCTACACCTTC
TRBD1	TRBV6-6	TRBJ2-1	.	CASRATGTAYNEQFF	TGTGCCAGCAGAGCCACCGGGACAGCCTACAATGAGCAGTTCTTC
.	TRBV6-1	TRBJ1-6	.	CASTPPAYYNSPLHF	TGTGCCAGCACCCCGCCCGCGTATTATAATTCACCCCTCCACTTT
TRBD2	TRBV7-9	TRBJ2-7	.	CASSPTSGRAYEQYF	TGTGCCAGCAGTCCGACTAGCGGGAGGGCCTACGAGCAGTACTTC
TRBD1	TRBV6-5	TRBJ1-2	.	CASSYWDRGGNYGYTF	TGTGCCAGCAGTTACTGGGACAGGGGCGGTAACTATGGCTACACCTTC
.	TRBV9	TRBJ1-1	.	CASSVGGGADTEAFF	TGTGCCAGCAGCGTAGGCGGGGGGGCGGACACTGAAGCTTTCTTT
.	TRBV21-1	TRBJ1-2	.	CASSPGQGDYGYTF	TGTGCCAGCAGCCCTGGACAGGGTGACTATGGCTACACCTTC
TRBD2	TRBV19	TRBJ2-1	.	CATFGSGAYNEQFF	TGTGCCACCTTCGGTAGCGGGGCCTACAATGAGCAGTTCTTC
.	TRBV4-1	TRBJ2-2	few	CASSRIDTGELFF	TGCGCCAGCAGCCGAATAGACACCGGGGAGCTGTTTTTT
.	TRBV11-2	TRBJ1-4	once	CASSSRDGNEKLFF	TGTGCCAGCAGCTCCCGGGACGGAAATGAAAAACTGTTTTTT
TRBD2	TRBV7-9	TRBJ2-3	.	CASSSPGTSGRAVDTQYF	TGTGCCAGCAGCTCCCCCGGGACTAGCGGGAGGGCCGTAGATACGCAGTATTTT
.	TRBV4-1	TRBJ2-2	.	CASSPRSGANGELFF	TGCGCCAGCAGCCCACGATCGGGGGCTAACGGGGAGCTGTTTTTT
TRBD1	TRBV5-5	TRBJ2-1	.	CASSWGTDVYNEQFF	TGTGCCAGCAGCTGGGGGACAGACGTATACAATGAGCAGTTCTTC
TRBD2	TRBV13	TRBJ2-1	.	CASSLRLAVEQFF	TGTGCCAGCAGCTTACGACTAGCGGTAGAGCAGTTCTTC
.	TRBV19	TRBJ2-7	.	CASSIVGGSYEQYF	TGTGCCAGTAGTATTGTGGGGGGCTCCTACGAGCAGTACTTC
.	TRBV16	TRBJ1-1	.	CASSHGNTEAFF	TGTGCCAGCAGCCATGGAAACACTGAAGCTTTCTTT
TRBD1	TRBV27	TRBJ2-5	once	CASSSETGTGGRETQYF	TGTGCCAGCAGTTCCGAAACCGGGACAGGGGGCCGAGAGACCCAGTACTTC
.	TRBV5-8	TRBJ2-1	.	CASSPRQGGYNEQFF	TGTGCCAGCAGCCCAAGACAGGGAGGGTACAATGAGCAGTTCTTC
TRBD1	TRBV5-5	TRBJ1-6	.	CASSHPGTEGYNSPLHF	TGTGCCAGCAGCCACCCCGGGACAGAAGGATATAATTCACCCCTCCACTTT
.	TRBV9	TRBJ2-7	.	CASSHSTGTASYEQYF	TGTGCCAGCAGCCACAGCACCGGGACGGCCTCCTACGAGCAGTACTTC
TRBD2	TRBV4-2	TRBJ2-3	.	CASSQATSGIPDTQYF	TGTGCCAGCAGCCAAGCGACTAGCGGGATACCAGATACGCAGTATTTT
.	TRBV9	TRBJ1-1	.	CASSVGGVNTEAFF	TGTGCCAGCAGCGTAGGAGGCGTGAACACTGAAGCTTTCTTT
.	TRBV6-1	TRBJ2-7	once	CASSEIGDPYEQYF	TGTGCCAGCAGTGAAATAGGCGACCCCTACGAGCAGTACTTC
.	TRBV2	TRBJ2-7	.	CARDGTSGSYEQYF	TGTGCCAGGGACGGGACCTCGGGTTCCTACGAGCAGTACTTC
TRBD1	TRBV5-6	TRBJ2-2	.	CASSFGTGPGELFF	TGTGCCAGCAGCTTTGGGACAGGGCCCGGGGAGCTGTTTTTT
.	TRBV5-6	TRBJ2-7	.	CASSLDYEQYF	TGTGCCAGCAGCTTGGACTACGAGCAGTACTTC
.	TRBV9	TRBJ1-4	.	CASSPGNDEKLFF	TGTGCCAGCAGCCCCGGAAACGATGAAAAACTGTTTTTT
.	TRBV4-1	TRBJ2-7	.	CASSYRHFPAYEQYF	TGCGCCAGCAGCTACAGACATTTCCCAGCCTACGAGCAGTACTTC
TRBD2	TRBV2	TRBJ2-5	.	CASSASGAVRETQYF	TGTGCCAGCAGTGCTAGCGGGGCTGTACGGGAGACCCAGTACTTC
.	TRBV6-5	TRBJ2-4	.	CASSYGGSGNIQYF	TGTGCCAGCAGTTACGGAGGGTCTGGGAACATTCAGTACTTC
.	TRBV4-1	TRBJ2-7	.	CASSLGIYTYEQYF	TGCGCCAGCAGCCTAGGCATTTATACCTACGAGCAGTACTTC
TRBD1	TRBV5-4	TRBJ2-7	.	CASSYRTGGRNEQYF	TGTGCCAGCAGCTACCGCACAGGGGGCAGAAACGAGCAGTACTTC